The entry below gives a single T cell receptor (beta chain) sequence along with its context. For the second PCR, which ran for 7 to 11 cycles, a sample-barcoded 5' primer and a J-beta primer mix were used. Using its own MiXCR run on the 5' RACE reads, TCRdb lists one record per CDR3 protein. In the table there are 600,000 to 900,000 distinct CDR3 sequences, 25% to 30% of which are singletons. The source of the sample is a study of blood T cells in healthy people across ages. These data also featured in a second study, about T cells of mothers and their children.

The sample taken for sequencing was blood. This TCR was recovered from a boy younger than 18 in good health.

The CDR3 bases are TGTGCCAGCACCCCGACTAGCGGGATTGAGACCCAGTACTTC. It specifies CASTPTSGIETQYF. The chain carries TRBV7-2 and TRBJ2-5, with TRBD2 matching 11 bases. The CDR3 has 14 amino acids. CDR1 and CDR2 (germline): SGHTA, FQGNSA. V lost 7 bases and J lost 5; bases outside the gene matches: 6.